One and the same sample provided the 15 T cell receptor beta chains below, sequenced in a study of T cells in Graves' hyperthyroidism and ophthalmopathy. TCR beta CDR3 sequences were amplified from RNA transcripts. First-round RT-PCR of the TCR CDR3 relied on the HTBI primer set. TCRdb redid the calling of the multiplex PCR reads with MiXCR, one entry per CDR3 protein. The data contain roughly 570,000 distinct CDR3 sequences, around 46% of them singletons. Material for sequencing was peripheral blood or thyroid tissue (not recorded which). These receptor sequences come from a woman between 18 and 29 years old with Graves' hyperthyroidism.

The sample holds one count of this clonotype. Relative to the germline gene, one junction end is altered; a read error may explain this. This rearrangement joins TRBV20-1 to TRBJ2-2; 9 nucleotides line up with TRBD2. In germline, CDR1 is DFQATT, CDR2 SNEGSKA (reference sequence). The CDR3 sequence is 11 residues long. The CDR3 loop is CSALASGERFF. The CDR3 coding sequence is TGCAGTGCTCTCGCTAGCGGGGAGCGGTTTTTT.

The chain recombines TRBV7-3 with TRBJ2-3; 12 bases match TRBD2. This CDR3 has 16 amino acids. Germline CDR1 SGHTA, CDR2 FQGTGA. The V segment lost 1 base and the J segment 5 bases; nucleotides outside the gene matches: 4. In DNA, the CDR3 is TGTGCCAGCAGCTTAAGCTCTAGCGGGAGGGGAGATACGCAGTATTTT. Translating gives CASSLSSSGRGDTQYF.

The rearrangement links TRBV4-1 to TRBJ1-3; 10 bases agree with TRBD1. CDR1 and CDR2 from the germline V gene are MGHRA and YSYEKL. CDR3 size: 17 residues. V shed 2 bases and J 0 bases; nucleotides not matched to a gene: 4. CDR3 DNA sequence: TGCGCCAGCAGCCAAATGGGACAGGGGATCTCTGGAAACACCATATATTTT. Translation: CASSQMGQGISGNTIYF.

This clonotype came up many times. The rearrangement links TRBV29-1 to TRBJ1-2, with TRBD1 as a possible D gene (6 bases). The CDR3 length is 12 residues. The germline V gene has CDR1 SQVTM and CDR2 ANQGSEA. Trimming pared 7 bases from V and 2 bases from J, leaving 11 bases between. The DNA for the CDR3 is TGCAGCGGAGATGACAGGAACTATGGCTACACCTTC. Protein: CSGDDRNYGYTF.

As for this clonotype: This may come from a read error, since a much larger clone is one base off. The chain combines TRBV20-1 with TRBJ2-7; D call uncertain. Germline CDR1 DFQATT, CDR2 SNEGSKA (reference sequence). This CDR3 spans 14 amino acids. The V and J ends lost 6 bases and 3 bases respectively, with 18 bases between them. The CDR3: CSAVNRPLHYEQYF. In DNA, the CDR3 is TGCAGTGCCGTTAACCGACCACTTCACTACGAGCAGTACTTC.

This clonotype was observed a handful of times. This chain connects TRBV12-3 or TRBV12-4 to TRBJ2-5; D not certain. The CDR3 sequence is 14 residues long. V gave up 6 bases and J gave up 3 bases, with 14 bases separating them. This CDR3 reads CASRSLEREETQYF. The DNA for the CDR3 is TGTGCCAGCAGATCGCTCGAAAGGGAAGAGACCCAGTACTTC.

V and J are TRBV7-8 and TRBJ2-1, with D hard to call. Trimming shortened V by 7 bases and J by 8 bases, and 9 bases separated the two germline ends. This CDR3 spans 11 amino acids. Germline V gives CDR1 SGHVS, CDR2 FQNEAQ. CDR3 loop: CASTGADEQFF. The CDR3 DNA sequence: TGTGCCAGCACCGGCGCGGATGAGCAGTTCTTC. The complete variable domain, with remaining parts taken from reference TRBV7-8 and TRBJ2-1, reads GAGVSQSPRYKVAKRGQDVALRCDPISGHVSLFWYQQALGQGPEFLTYFQNEAQLDKSGLPSDRFFAERPEGSVSTLKIQRTQQEDSAVYLCASTGADEQFFGPGTRLTVL.

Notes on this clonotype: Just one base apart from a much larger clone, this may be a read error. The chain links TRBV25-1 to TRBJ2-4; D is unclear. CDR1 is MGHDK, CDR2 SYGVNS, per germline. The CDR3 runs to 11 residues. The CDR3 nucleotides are TGTACCAGCAGTGAATCGAACATTCAGTACTTC. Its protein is CTSSESNIQYF.

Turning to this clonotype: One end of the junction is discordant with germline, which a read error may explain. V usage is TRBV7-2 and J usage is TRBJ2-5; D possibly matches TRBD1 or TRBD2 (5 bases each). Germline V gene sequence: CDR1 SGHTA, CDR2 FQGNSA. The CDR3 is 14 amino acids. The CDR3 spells CASSPNRDGATQYF. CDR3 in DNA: TGCGCCAGCAGCCCGAACCGGGACGGTGCGACCCAGTACTTC.

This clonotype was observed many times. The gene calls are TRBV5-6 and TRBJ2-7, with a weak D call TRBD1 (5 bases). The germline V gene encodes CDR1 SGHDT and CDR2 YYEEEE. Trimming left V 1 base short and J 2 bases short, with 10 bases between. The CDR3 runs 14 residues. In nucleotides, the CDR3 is TGTGCCAGCAGCTTGTGGGGCCCCACCTACGAGCAGTACTTC. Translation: CASSLWGPTYEQYF. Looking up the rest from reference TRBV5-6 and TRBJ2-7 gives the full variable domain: DAGVTQSPTHLIKTRGQQVTLRCSPKSGHDTVSWYQQALGQGPQFIFQYYEEEERQRGNFPDRFSGHQFPNYSSELNVNALLLGDSALYLCASSLWGPTYEQYFGPGTRLTVT.

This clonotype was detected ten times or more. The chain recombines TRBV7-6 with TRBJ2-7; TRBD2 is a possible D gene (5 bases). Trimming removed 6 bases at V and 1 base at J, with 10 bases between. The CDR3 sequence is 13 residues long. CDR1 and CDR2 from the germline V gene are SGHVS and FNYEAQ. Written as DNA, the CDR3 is TGTGCCAGCAGGGGAGTAGGGTCCTACGAGCAGTACTTC. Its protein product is CASRGVGSYEQYF.

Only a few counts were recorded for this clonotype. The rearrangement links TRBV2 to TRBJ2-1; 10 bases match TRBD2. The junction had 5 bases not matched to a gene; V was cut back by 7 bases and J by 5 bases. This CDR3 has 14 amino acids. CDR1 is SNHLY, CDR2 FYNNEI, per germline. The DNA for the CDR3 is TGTGCCAGCAAGTACGGGACTAGCGACAATGAGCAGTTCTTC. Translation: CASKYGTSDNEQFF.

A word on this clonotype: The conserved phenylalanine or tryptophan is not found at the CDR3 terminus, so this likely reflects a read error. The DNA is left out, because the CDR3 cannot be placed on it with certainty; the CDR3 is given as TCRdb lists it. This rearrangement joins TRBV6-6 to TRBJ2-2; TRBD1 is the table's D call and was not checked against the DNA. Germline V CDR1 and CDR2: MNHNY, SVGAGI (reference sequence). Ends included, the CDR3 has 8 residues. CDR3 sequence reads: CASSLRQG.

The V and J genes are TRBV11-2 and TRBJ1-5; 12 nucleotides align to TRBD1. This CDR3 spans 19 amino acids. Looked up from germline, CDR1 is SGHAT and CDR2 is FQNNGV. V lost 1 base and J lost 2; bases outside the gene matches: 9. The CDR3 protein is CASSLVYRGQGAGNQPQHF. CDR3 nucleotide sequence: TGTGCCAGCAGCTTAGTTTATCGGGGACAGGGGGCCGGCAATCAGCCCCAGCATTTT.

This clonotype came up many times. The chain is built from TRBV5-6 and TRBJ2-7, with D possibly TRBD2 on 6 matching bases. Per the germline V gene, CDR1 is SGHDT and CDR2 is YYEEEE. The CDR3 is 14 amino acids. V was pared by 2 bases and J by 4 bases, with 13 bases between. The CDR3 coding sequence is TGTGCCAGCAGCTTAGGCGCGGGATTTTACGAGCAGTACTTC. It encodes CASSLGAGFYEQYF.